Listed here are 26 T cell receptor beta chains from one sample, sequenced in a study of identical twins. TCRdb passed the 5' RACE reads through MiXCR, listing each CDR3 protein once. The sample includes about 700,000 distinct CDR3 sequences, over 5% of them seen just once. Sample: naive T cells sorted from blood. The receptor set was obtained from a man between 18 and 35 years old in good health.

Ten or more counts support this clonotype. The chain recombines TRBV10-3 with TRBJ1-2, with a weak D call TRBD1 (6 bases). Germline values: CDR1 ENHRY, CDR2 SYGVKD. CDR3 length: 14 residues. Trimming removed 8 bases from V and 3 bases from J, with 16 bases in between. CDR3 region: CAIRREQGHYGYTF. CDR3 sequence (DNA): TGTGCCATCCGGCGGGAACAGGGACACTATGGCTACACCTTC.

This clonotype was picked up many times. This chain uses TRBV7-9 with TRBJ2-1; 11 bases line up with TRBD2. The CDR3 sequence is 16 residues long. The V gene's germline CDR1 is SEHNR and CDR2 FQNEAQ (reference sequence). Germline trimming cut 2 bases from V and 7 bases from J; bases unmatched to any gene: 7. The CDR3: CASSLSTSGRLNEQFF. The CDR3 DNA follows: TGTGCCAGCAGCTTATCCACTAGCGGGAGATTGAATGAGCAGTTCTTC.

This clonotype appeared a few times. The chain couples TRBV29-1 to TRBJ1-1, with D uncertain. This CDR3 contains 12 residues. Trimming cost V 7 bases and J 1 base, with 10 bases left between them. CDR1 and CDR2 from the germline V gene are SQVTM and ANQGSEA. CDR3 loop: CSGAVTNTEAFF. The CDR3, as DNA: TGCAGCGGGGCGGTAACGAACACTGAAGCTTTCTTT.

In its sample, this clonotype was seen a few times. This chain links TRBV7-2 with TRBJ2-1, with 10 bases matching TRBD2. This CDR3 has 16 residues. Germline V gene sequence: CDR1 SGHTA, CDR2 FQGNSA. V was clipped by 5 bases and J by 3 bases; unmatched bases: 7. CDR3 protein: CASSPGRLAGYNEQFF. For the CDR3, the DNA is TGTGCCAGCAGCCCCGGCCGACTAGCGGGCTACAATGAGCAGTTCTTC.

This clonotype was seen ten or more times. V usage is TRBV6-5 and J usage is TRBJ2-1, with unresolved D. In germline, CDR1 is MNHEY, CDR2 SVGAGI. Trimming pared 4 bases from V and 0 bases from J, leaving 16 bases between. The CDR3 length is 17 residues. The CDR3 spells CASSWLLRASSYNEQFF. DNA for the CDR3: TGTGCCAGCAGTTGGCTATTACGGGCCAGCTCCTACAATGAGCAGTTCTTC.

This clonotype has ten or more counts. The chain is built from TRBV5-1 and TRBJ1-1; D may be TRBD1 (5 bases). The CDR3 contains 14 residues. V was cut by 4 bases and J by 0 bases, with 10 bases left in between. Germline CDR1 reads SGHRS; CDR2 reads YFSETQ. CDR3 amino acids: CASSPGLMNTEAFF. The CDR3, as DNA: TGCGCCAGCAGCCCGGGACTGATGAACACTGAAGCTTTCTTT.

This clonotype was observed at least ten times. The chain combines TRBV12-3 or TRBV12-4 with TRBJ2-1; no clear D gene. The germline V and J ends were trimmed by 5 bases and 5 bases, with 7 bases remaining between them. This CDR3 region has 12 residues. This CDR3 reads CASSPFHNEQFF. The CDR3 DNA is TGTGCCAGCAGTCCTTTTCACAATGAGCAGTTCTTC.

This clonotype was observed a few times. V usage is TRBV11-2 and J usage is TRBJ1-2; D possibly corresponds to TRBD1 (5 bases). This CDR3 spans 13 amino acids. V shed 3 bases and J shed 4 bases, with 9 bases lying between them. CDR1 and CDR2 (germline): SGHAT, FQNNGV. CDR3 nucleotides: TGTGCCAGCAGCTTTCCAGGGTTCTATGGCTACACCTTC. Translating it yields CASSFPGFYGYTF. Filled out from reference TRBV11-2 and TRBJ1-2, the complete variable domain reads EAGVAQSPRYKIIEKRQSVAFWCNPISGHATLYWYQQILGQGPKLLIQFQNNGVVDDSQLPKDRFSAERLKGVDSTLKIQPAKLEDSAVYLCASSFPGFYGYTFGSGTRLTVV.

A word on this clonotype: Being one base from a much bigger clone, this may be a read error. The V and J genes are TRBV7-8 and TRBJ2-3; no firm D call. Looked up from germline, CDR1 is SGHVS and CDR2 is FQNEAQ. The length of the CDR3 is 13 residues. CDR3 in DNA: TGTGCCAACAGCCCAGGAAGGGCAGATACGCAGTATTTT. This codes for CANSPGRADTQYF. The full variable domain, its missing parts supplied by reference TRBV7-8 and TRBJ2-3, is GAGVSQSPRYKVAKRGQDVALRCDPISGHVSLFWYQQALGQGPEFLTYFQNEAQLDKSGLPSDRFFAERPEGSVSTLKIQRTQQEDSAVYLCANSPGRADTQYFGPGTRLTVL.

This clonotype was observed many times. The V call is TRBV7-9, the J call TRBJ2-2, with D perhaps matching TRBD2 (5 bases). The V and J ends lost 5 bases and 6 bases respectively, with 19 bases between them. This CDR3 contains 16 residues. Germline V gene sequence: CDR1 SEHNR, CDR2 FQNEAQ (reference sequence). CDR3 coding DNA: TGTGCCAGCAGCACTACTAGTTCGGGCTACCCCGGGGAGCTGTTTTTT. Translating it yields CASSTTSSGYPGELFF.

For this clonotype: The CDR3 end shows no conserved phenylalanine or tryptophan, and so a read error is likely. The rearrangement uses TRBV12-3 or TRBV12-4 and TRBJ2-2; 11 positions agree with TRBD2. The V gene end was trimmed by 7 bases and the J gene end by 3 bases; junction bases not matched to a gene: 4. The CDR3 spans 15 residues. CDR3 sequence reads: CASTRLAGYTGELFY. The CDR3 DNA sequence: TGTGCCAGCACGAGACTAGCGGGATACACCGGGGAGCTGTTTTAT.

The rearrangement links TRBV15 to TRBJ1-1; 12 positions agree with TRBD1. CDR1 LNHNV and CDR2 YYDKDF come from the germline V gene (reference sequence). The CDR3 extends over 14 amino acids. After removal of 3 bases from V and 8 bases from J, the junction contained 4 bases not matched to a gene. For the CDR3, the DNA is TGTGCCACCAGCAGCGGGACAGGGGGCGGGGAAGCTTTCTTT. Translation: CATSSGTGGGEAFF. Drawing the rest from reference TRBV15 and TRBJ1-1, the complete variable domain is DAMVIQNPRYQVTQFGKPVTLSCSQTLNHNVMYWYQQKSSQAPKLLFHYYDKDFNNEADTPDNFQSRRPNTSFCFLDIRSPGLGDTAMYLCATSSGTGGGEAFFGQGTRLTVV.

The table lists this clonotype with a few counts. The rearrangement joins TRBV11-2 to TRBJ2-1, with 11 bases identical to TRBD2. This CDR3 contains 19 residues. The germline V gene encodes CDR1 SGHAT and CDR2 FQNNGV. The V segment lost 3 bases and the J segment 5 bases; nucleotides outside the gene matches: 15. The CDR3 nucleotides are TGTGCCAGCAGCTTGTATACTGGGACGACTAGCGGGGCCAACAATGAGCAGTTCTTC. Residues: CASSLYTGTTSGANNEQFF.

The chain combines TRBV9 with TRBJ2-5; 7 bases fit TRBD2. Per germline, CDR1 SGDLS and CDR2 YYNGEE. The CDR3 has 16 residues. Trimming removed 0 bases from V and 4 bases from J; junction bases left unmatched: 9. The DNA of the CDR3 is TGTGCCAGCAGCGTAGGTGTGGGAGGGCCGGGAGAGACCCAGTACTTC. It specifies CASSVGVGGPGETQYF.

This chain joins TRBV6-5 and TRBJ1-2; D is possibly TRBD1 (6 bases). Germline assignment: CDR1 MNHEY and CDR2 SVGAGI. The germline V and J ends were trimmed by 4 bases and 3 bases, with 12 bases remaining between them. The CDR3 is 14 amino acids. CDR3 bases: TGTGCCAGCAGTTCCGCGAGGGGGTACTATGGCTACACCTTC. Residues: CASSSARGYYGYTF.

This chain connects TRBV5-1 to TRBJ2-3, with unresolved D. V was clipped by 0 bases and J by 4 bases, with 15 bases between them. The CDR3 extends over 16 amino acids. CDR1 is SGHRS, CDR2 YFSETQ, per germline. CDR3 nucleotides: TGCGCCAGCAGCTTGGACTTGGGCCTGGCCGCAGATACGCAGTATTTT. Translated: CASSLDLGLAADTQYF.

This clonotype was seen at least ten times. The chain has TRBV12-3 or TRBV12-4 and TRBJ1-1, with D possibly matching TRBD1 (6 bases). V was pared by 4 bases and J by 4 bases, with 13 bases between. The CDR3 runs 14 residues. CDR3: CASSSGQGFTEAFF. CDR3 DNA: TGTGCCAGCAGTTCCGGGCAGGGGTTCACTGAAGCTTTCTTT.

The rearrangement joins TRBV20-1 to TRBJ1-1, with 7 bases fitting TRBD1. V lost 3 bases to trimming and J lost 1 base; unmatched junction nucleotides: 8. CDR3 length: 15 residues. The germline V gene has CDR1 DFQATT and CDR2 SNEGSKA (reference sequence). CDR3 protein: CSARWRGLRNTEAFF. DNA of the CDR3: TGCAGTGCTAGGTGGAGGGGGCTGAGGAACACTGAAGCTTTCTTT.

This clonotype occurred many times. The chain carries TRBV14 and TRBJ2-1; possibly TRBD2 for D (6 bases). Looked up from germline, CDR1 is SGHDN and CDR2 is FVKESK. This CDR3 is 14 amino acids long. V lost 2 bases to trimming and J lost 7 bases, with 12 bases between them. The CDR3 DNA reads TGTGCCAGCAGCCAAATCGGGGCGGGGAATGAGCAGTTCTTC. Amino acids: CASSQIGAGNEQFF.

V is TRBV6-1 and J is TRBJ2-7; TRBD2 aligns across 10 bases. Germline V gives CDR1 MNHNS, CDR2 SASEGT. With 6 bases clipped from V and 5 bases from J, the junction kept 7 bases outside the gene matches. There are 14 residues in the CDR3. The CDR3 spells CASSGTSVPHEQYF. The CDR3 DNA sequence: TGTGCCAGCAGCGGGACTAGCGTTCCCCACGAGCAGTACTTC.

This clonotype showed up just a few times. V usage is TRBV7-9 and J usage is TRBJ2-5, with 8 bases fitting TRBD2. The CDR3 contains 15 residues. The germline gives CDR1 SEHNR, CDR2 FQNEAQ (reference sequence). The junction had 3 bases not matched to a gene; V was cut back by 2 bases and J by 1 base. CDR3 DNA: TGTGCCAGCAGCTTACCAACTAGCGGCCAAGAGACCCAGTACTTC. Translating gives CASSLPTSGQETQYF.

This clonotype was picked up many times. This chain uses TRBV9 with TRBJ1-5; no definite D call. V dropped 4 bases and J dropped 4 bases, with 15 bases sitting between them. From germline, CDR1 is SGDLS and CDR2 YYNGEE. The CDR3 length is 15 residues. The CDR3 here is CASSPQPGVNQPQHF. CDR3 sequence (DNA): TGTGCCAGCAGCCCCCAACCAGGCGTGAATCAGCCCCAGCATTTT.

This clonotype was observed many times. The chain uses TRBV12-3 or TRBV12-4 and TRBJ2-1; TRBD2 is a possible D gene (5 bases). V dropped 11 bases and J dropped 8 bases, with 16 bases sitting between them. This CDR3 has 12 residues. The CDR3 region has the DNA TGTGCCGTAGGCTGGGGAGTGGATGAGCAGTTCTTC. It is translated as CAVGWGVDEQFF.

This clonotype came up a few times. The chain carries TRBV19 and TRBJ2-1; D uncertain. The CDR3 extends over 15 amino acids. Germline CDR1 reads LNHDA; CDR2 reads SQIVND (reference sequence). V gave up 2 bases and J gave up 7 bases, with 15 bases separating them. The CDR3 DNA follows: TGTGCCAGTAGTATATTACTCGACCCGGCGAATGAGCAGTTCTTC. This encodes CASSILLDPANEQFF.

This clonotype was detected a few times. The J gene is TRBJ2-7, the V gene TRBV12-3 or TRBV12-4, with TRBD2 matching over 7 bases. Germline trimming cut 6 bases from V and 0 bases from J; bases unmatched to any gene: 14. CDR3 size: 17 residues. This chain's CDR3 is CASRKRGLGGGSYEQYV. The CDR3 DNA reads TGTGCCAGCAGGAAACGTGGTTTGGGGGGGGGCTCCTACGAGCAGTACGTC.

The gene calls are TRBV6-4 and TRBJ2-3; no reliable D call. This CDR3 has 16 amino acids. The V end lost 0 bases, the J end lost 0 bases, and 10 bases lay between the germline ends. In germline, CDR1 is MRHNA, CDR2 SNTAGT. CDR3 DNA sequence: TGTGCCAGCAGTGACTCGGCGACCCCCAGCACAGATACGCAGTATTTT. Protein sequence: CASSDSATPSTDTQYF.